A single sample gave rise to the 22 T cell receptor beta chains below, sequenced in a study of blood T cell repertoires in COVID-19. Here immunoSEQ multiplex PCR was the method, and the copy in TCRdb shows in-frame clones only, minus some. The profile shows 300,000 to 350,000 clones, roughly 90% of them singletons. The sample taken for sequencing was PBMCs or T cells enriched from blood (not recorded which). These receptors came from a woman aged 25 to 45 who had recovered from COVID-19.

J is TRBJ2-5 and V is TRBV18; D remains ambiguous. V shed 0 bases and J shed 5 bases, with 13 bases lying between them. CDR1 and CDR2 (germline): KGHSH, LQKENI. The CDR3 covers 15 residues. The CDR3 sequence is CASSPPSLSGETQYF. CDR3 sequence (DNA): TGTGCCAGCTCACCACCGAGCCTTTCCGGGGAGACCCAGTACTTC.

This clone has just a few counts. This chain links TRBV30 with TRBJ1-1; no definite D call. The CDR3 loop spans 14 amino acids. The V end lost 2 bases, the J end lost 2 bases, and 12 bases lay between the germline ends. Germline assignment: CDR1 GTSNPN and CDR2 SVGIG (reference sequence). CDR3 amino acids: CAWSPYVPNTEAFF. The DNA of the CDR3 is TGTGCCTGGAGTCCCTATGTTCCCAACACTGAAGCTTTCTTT.

The chain uses TRBV9 and TRBJ1-1; 9 bases agree with TRBD1. The CDR3 is made up of 16 amino acids. Trimming at V came to 3 bases and at J to 4 bases, leaving 10 bases not matched to a gene. The germline V gene encodes CDR1 SGDLS and CDR2 YYNGEE. DNA for the CDR3: TGTGCCAGCAGCGCCGGGACAGGGCTAGGTGCCACTGAAGCTTTCTTT. Residues: CASSAGTGLGATEAFF.

The chain uses TRBV6-5 and TRBJ1-5, with D possibly TRBD1 on 6 matching bases. Per the germline V gene, CDR1 is MNHEY and CDR2 is SVGAGI. The CDR3 runs to 14 residues. The V gene lost 6 bases and the J gene lost 4 bases, with 13 bases spanning the gap. As DNA, the CDR3 is TGTGCCAGCAGCCGGGGGGCCGGTAATCAGCCCCAGCATTTT. It codes for CASSRGAGNQPQHF.

The V and J genes are TRBV6-6 and TRBJ1-5; D is possibly TRBD1 (6 bases). Germline CDR1 MNHNY, CDR2 SVGAGI (reference sequence). V gave up 7 bases and J gave up 0 bases, with 13 bases separating them. This CDR3 is built from 15 residues. For the CDR3, the DNA is TGTGCCAGCACCCTAGGGGGGGATAGCAATCAGCCCCAGCATTTT. Translation gives CASTLGGDSNQPQHF.

In DNA form, the CDR3 reads TGTGCCAGCTCACCTGAGGGACAGCGAGGGCAGCCCCAGCATTTT. Residues: CASSPEGQRGQPQHF. The rearrangement links TRBV18 to TRBJ1-5, with 7 bases that match TRBD1. V lost 3 bases and J lost 7; bases outside the gene matches: 9. The CDR3 runs 15 residues. CDR1 and CDR2 (germline): KGHSH, LQKENI.

This clone came up a few times. The rearrangement links TRBV6-5 to TRBJ2-5; 8 nucleotides line up with TRBD2. Germline assignment: CDR1 MNHEY and CDR2 SVGAGI. The CDR3 length is 14 residues. Losses at the gene ends were 6 bases for V and 0 bases for J; bases not matched to a gene: 3. The CDR3 DNA sequence: TGTGCCAGCAGGCGTAGCGGGAACCAAGAGACCCAGTACTTC. Translated, it gives CASRRSGNQETQYF.

In its sample, this clone was seen a few times. The V gene is TRBV7-9, the J gene TRBJ1-4; tentative D call: TRBD1 (5 bases). Deletions cut 8 bases from V and 5 bases from J, with 15 bases between. CDR1 is SEHNR, CDR2 FQNEAQ, per germline (reference sequence). This CDR3 is 14 amino acids long. CDR3 in DNA: TGTGCCAGCGCGTGGGGGGTGGACAATGAAAAACTGTTTTTT. Its translation is CASAWGVDNEKLFF.

V and J are TRBV30 and TRBJ1-1; TRBD1 matches 11 bases. Germline values: CDR1 GTSNPN, CDR2 SVGIG (reference sequence). J lost 4 bases, V lost 3 bases, and 7 bases had no gene match. The CDR3 contains 15 residues. CDR3 nucleotides: TGTGCCTGGAGCGCCTCCGGGACAGGGGGCACTGAAGCTTTCTTT. This encodes CAWSASGTGGTEAFF.

V gene TRBV19 combines with J gene TRBJ2-7; possible D gene TRBD2, 5 bases. Germline loops: CDR1 LNHDA, CDR2 SQIVND (reference sequence). The CDR3 runs to 14 residues. Trimming stripped 4 bases from V and 7 bases from J, with 17 bases between. The CDR3 region has the DNA TGTGCCAGTAGTACCGGCTCGGGGTCGCGAGAGCAGTACTTC. This translates into CASSTGSGSREQYF.

V usage is TRBV7-8 and J usage is TRBJ2-1, with 13 bases fitting TRBD2. The CDR3 runs 19 residues. J lost 0 bases, V lost 4 bases, and 9 bases had no gene match. CDR1 and CDR2 (germline): SGHVS, FQNEAQ. CDR3 DNA: TGTGCCAGCAGCTCCACACTAGCGGGGGGGATACACTCCTACAATGAGCAGTTCTTC. Its protein is CASSSTLAGGIHSYNEQFF.

The rearrangement links TRBV9 to TRBJ1-2, with D possibly TRBD1 on 6 matching bases. Looked up from germline, CDR1 is SGDLS and CDR2 is YYNGEE. This CDR3 comprises 14 residues. Deletions cut 4 bases from V and 3 bases from J, with 13 bases between. DNA of the CDR3: TGTGCCAGCAGCCCCGACCAGGGGTACTATGGCTACACCTTC. Protein product: CASSPDQGYYGYTF.

The chain couples TRBV7-9 to TRBJ2-7; D is uncertain. Germline V gene lookup returns CDR1 SEHNR and CDR2 FQNEAQ (reference sequence). The CDR3 runs 13 residues. Trimming left V 0 bases short and J 7 bases short, with 10 bases between. The CDR3 is CASSLAAVREQYF. CDR3 bases: TGTGCCAGCAGCTTAGCGGCGGTGCGGGAGCAGTACTTC. The whole variable domain, remainder taken from reference TRBV7-9 and TRBJ2-7, is DTGVSQNPRHKITKRGQNVTFRCDPISEHNRLYWYRQTLGQGPEFLTYFQNEAQLEKSRLLSDRFSAERPKGSFSTLEIQRTEQGDSAMYLCASSLAAVREQYFGPGTRLTVT.

The CDR3 protein is CASSPDRGRRGGYGYTF. In DNA form, the CDR3 reads TGTGCCAGTAGTCCCGACAGGGGGCGAAGAGGAGGATATGGCTACACCTTC. The V and J genes are TRBV19 and TRBJ1-2; 10 nucleotides match TRBD1. Germline assignment: CDR1 LNHDA and CDR2 SQIVND (reference sequence). The V gene end was trimmed by 5 bases and the J gene end by 5 bases; junction bases not matched to a gene: 14. The CDR3 loop spans 17 amino acids. Full variable domain (remainder filled in from reference TRBV19 and TRBJ1-2): DGGITQSPKYLFRKEGQNVTLSCEQNLNHDAMYWYRQDPGQGLRLIYYSQIVNDFQKGDIAEGYSVSREKKESFPLTVTSAQKNPTAFYLCASSPDRGRRGGYGYTFGSGTRLTVV.

This rearrangement joins TRBV7-8 to TRBJ1-5; D unclear. Per the germline V gene, CDR1 is SGHVS and CDR2 is FQNEAQ. V lost 4 bases and J lost 2, with 15 bases in between. The CDR3 has 16 amino acids. CDR3: CASSSLTHPGNQPQHF. CDR3 nucleotides: TGTGCCAGCAGCTCCTTAACACACCCCGGCAATCAGCCCCAGCATTTT.

This clone occurred a few times. The V call is TRBV7-8, the J call TRBJ2-2, with D maybe TRBD2 (5 bases). The V gene lost 2 bases and the J gene lost 6 bases, with 10 bases spanning the gap. The CDR3 loop spans 14 amino acids. Germline V CDR1 and CDR2: SGHVS, FQNEAQ. Here the CDR3 DNA reads TGTGCCAGCAGCTTATTTGTCGGGGCCGGGGAGCTGTTTTTT. Its translation is CASSLFVGAGELFF.

The genes are TRBV7-8 and TRBJ1-1; tentative D call: TRBD1 (6 bases). Trimming took off 3 bases at V and 5 bases at J, with 16 bases between the two ends. The CDR3 runs 15 residues. CDR1 and CDR2 (germline): SGHVS, FQNEAQ. CDR3 protein: CASSLGPGQQTEAFF. The CDR3 bases are TGTGCCAGCAGCTTGGGCCCAGGACAGCAGACTGAAGCTTTCTTT.

The gene calls are TRBV2 and TRBJ1-5, with D possibly matching TRBD1 (5 bases). This CDR3 contains 16 residues. The germline V gene encodes CDR1 SNHLY and CDR2 FYNNEI. V was shortened by 4 bases and J by 1 base, with 14 bases between the two germline ends. Written as DNA, the CDR3 is TGTGCCAGCAGTGGCACAGGTGGGGGGAGCAATCAGCCCCAGCATTTT. Residues: CASSGTGGGSNQPQHF. Drawing the rest from reference TRBV2 and TRBJ1-5, the complete variable domain is EPEVTQTPSHQVTQMGQEVILRCVPISNHLYFYWYRQILGQKVEFLVSFYNNEISEKSEIFDDQFSVERPDGSNFTLKIRSTKLEDSAMYFCASSGTGGGSNQPQHFGDGTRLSIL.

V and J are TRBV6-5 and TRBJ2-1; tentative D call: TRBD1 (6 bases). CDR1 is MNHEY, CDR2 SVGAGI, per germline. The V and J ends lost 6 bases and 4 bases respectively, with 13 bases between them. The CDR3 is made up of 14 amino acids. The CDR3 sequence is CASSPGHPYNEQFF. The DNA of the CDR3 is TGTGCCAGCAGCCCGGGACACCCGTACAATGAGCAGTTCTTC.

The rearrangement uses TRBV28 and TRBJ1-4; D call uncertain. Trimming left V 3 bases short and J 4 bases short, with 12 bases between. The CDR3 consists of 15 residues. Germline CDR1 and CDR2: MDHEN and SYDVKM. The CDR3 sequence: CASSLIAEGNEKLFF. The CDR3 nucleotides are TGTGCCAGCAGTTTGATCGCGGAGGGTAATGAAAAACTGTTTTTT.

This chain uses TRBV29-1 with TRBJ1-4, with TRBD1 as a possible D gene (5 bases). V lost 2 bases and J 0 bases, leaving 13 bases between the germline ends. Germline V gene data show CDR1 as SQVTM and CDR2 as ANQGSEA. The CDR3 is made up of 16 amino acids. The chain's CDR3 is CSVESDRVATNEKLFF. CDR3 in DNA: TGCAGCGTTGAATCCGACAGAGTAGCAACTAATGAAAAACTGTTTTTT.

V gene TRBV5-1 combines with J gene TRBJ2-7; D is unresolved. Germline V CDR1 and CDR2: SGHRS, YFSETQ. This CDR3 region has 13 residues. V lost 0 bases and J 7 bases, leaving 11 bases between the germline ends. This CDR3 is CASSLGVEKEQYF. The CDR3 coding sequence is TGCGCCAGCAGCTTGGGGGTGGAGAAGGAGCAGTACTTC.